Here is one T cell receptor (beta chain) with its context. The antigen is unknown. The data are from a study of cytomegalovirus exposure and HLA in healthy donors. Looking at the study overall: In an early release, HLA-typed donors contributed some 88 million unique TCR sequences. General study results and limits: The authors confirmed in vitro that a few CMV-associated chains were specific for CMV antigens. Diagnosis of cytomegalovirus status made by the classifier reportedly showed high specificity and sensitivity.

With 60 Vbeta and 13 Jbeta primers, the PCR was carried out. TCRdb's table, derived via immunoSEQ multiplex PCR, lists solely in-frame clones and lacks some. The repertoire holds some 140,000 clones, with more than 75% as singletons. The clonotype originates from a woman younger than 45 in good health and CMV-seronegative. Sequenced sample: PBMCs.

For the CDR3, the DNA is TGTGCCAGCAGTTCCCCAGTGGTCCAAACGGGGGAGCAGTACTTC. It codes for CASSSPVVQTGEQYF. The chain has TRBV28 and TRBJ2-5; D is possibly TRBD2 (6 bases). Germline assignment: CDR1 MDHEN and CDR2 SYDVKM. The CDR3 consists of 15 residues. The V and J ends lost 4 bases and 11 bases respectively, with 23 bases between them.